A selection of T cell receptor beta chains follows, all from one sample in a study of blood T cell repertoires in COVID-19. Profiling relied on immunoSEQ multiplex PCR, and the TCRdb table lists in-frame clones only, not all of them. In the table there are around 210,000 clones, 80% to 90% of which are singletons. Sequenced: peripheral blood. These receptors were collected from a woman between 70 and 85 years old with acute or convalescent COVID-19. The CDR3 runs from the conserved cysteine through the conserved F or W. The D gene is left open where the match is weak. Clone size appears in some rows only: once, few, many, or a class for an expanded clone.

J gene	clone size	V gene	D gene	CDR3 DNA	CDR3 protein
TRBJ1-1	NA	TRBV18	NA	TGTGCCAGCTCTTCTATTCACGACATGAACACTGAAGCTTTCTTT	CASSSIHDMNTEAFF
TRBJ1-1	NA	TRBV5-1	NA	TGCGCCAGCAGCTTCCCTCTCGGGAACACTGAAGCTTTCTTT	CASSFPLGNTEAFF
TRBJ2-7	NA	TRBV19	TRBD1	TGTGCCAGTAGTACGACAGGGGGTTCTTACGAGCAGTACTTC	CASSTTGGSYEQYF
TRBJ2-1	NA	TRBV5-1	TRBD2	TGCGCCAGCAGCTTGGAGGGACTAGCGGGATATGAGCAGTTCTTC	CASSLEGLAGYEQFF
TRBJ2-4	NA	TRBV10-2	NA	TGCGCCAGCAGTCCCCCGGGGACCAAAAACATTCAGTACTTC	CASSPPGTKNIQYF
TRBJ1-5	NA	TRBV25-1	TRBD1	TGTGCCAGCAGCCAAACAGGGGGCAATCAGCCCCAGCATTTT	CASSQTGGNQPQHF
TRBJ2-7	NA	TRBV6-5	TRBD1	TGTGCCAGCGAGGGGACAGTTACCTACGAGCAGTACTTC	CASEGTVTYEQYF
TRBJ2-7	NA	TRBV10-1	TRBD1	TGCGCCAGCAGTGAGTCGACTTTGGGACAGGGGGCCTACGAGCAGTACTTC	CASSESTLGQGAYEQYF
TRBJ1-5	NA	TRBV10-2	NA	TGCGCCAGCAGCGGGGATCCGAATCAGCCCCAGCATTTT	CASSGDPNQPQHF
TRBJ1-1	few	TRBV27	NA	TGTGCCAGCAGAGGTAGGGGGTACACTGAAGCTTTCTTT	CASRGRGYTEAFF
TRBJ2-7	NA	TRBV15	NA	TGTGCCACCAGCAGAGATGGGGCCCTGCCCTACGAGCAGTACTTC	CATSRDGALPYEQYF
TRBJ1-2	few	TRBV24-1	NA	TGTGCCACCAGTGTCGACCTCCGGGGGAATTTGAGCTACACCTTC	CATSVDLRGNLSYTF
TRBJ2-3	NA	TRBV28	NA	TGTGCCAGCAGCAGAGGGACTAGCACAGATACGCAGTATTTT	CASSRGTSTDTQYF
TRBJ2-3	NA	TRBV18	NA	TGTGCCAGCTCACCGCGACAGGCAGATACGCAGTATTTT	CASSPRQADTQYF
TRBJ1-2	NA	TRBV3-1/TRBV3-2	TRBD1	TGTGCCAGCAGCCAACCGACACAGGGGGCTTATGGCTACACCTTC	CASSQPTQGAYGYTF
TRBJ2-7	NA	TRBV28	NA	TGTGCCAGCAGTTTGACCGGGACTCCTCCCTACGAGCAGTACTTC	CASSLTGTPPYEQYF
TRBJ2-7	NA	TRBV5-4	NA	TGTGCCAGCAGTCGGGACACCTACGAGCAGTACTTC	CASSRDTYEQYF
TRBJ1-5	NA	TRBV2	NA	TGTGCCAGCGGCCGGGGGGGGAGCAATCAGCCCCAGCATTTT	CASGRGGSNQPQHF
TRBJ2-2	NA	TRBV7-2	TRBD2	TGTGCCAGCAGCTTACCGAGCGGGAGCCGCATCACCGGGGAGCTGTTTTTT	CASSLPSGSRITGELFF
TRBJ1-3	NA	TRBV10-1	TRBD1	TGCGCCAGCAGTTCGGACAGGGACCGCTCTGGAAACACCATATATTTT	CASSSDRDRSGNTIYF
TRBJ2-7	NA	TRBV4-2	NA	TGTGCCAGCAGCCCTGACAGATCCTACGAGCAGTACTTC	CASSPDRSYEQYF
TRBJ2-1	NA	TRBV5-4	TRBD1	TGTGCCAGCAGCTTGGACAGGGGCGCCTACAATGAGCAGTTCTTC	CASSLDRGAYNEQFF
TRBJ1-5	NA	TRBV21-1	NA	TGTGCCAGCAGCCCCCGGGGGGGGCAGGCTAAGCCCCAGCATTTT	CASSPRGGQAKPQHF
TRBJ2-1	once	TRBV9	NA	TGTGCCAGCAGCCCCCGCTCAGGGTTCAGTGAGCAGTTCTTC	CASSPRSGFSEQFF
TRBJ2-1	NA	TRBV7-7	NA	TGTGCCAGCAGCCCGACTAACCCTTACAATGAGCAGTTCTTC	CASSPTNPYNEQFF
TRBJ2-1	NA	TRBV6-5	NA	TGTGCCAGCAGTTACGCGACCCGGGTCCTTAATGAGCAGTTCTTC	CASSYATRVLNEQFF
TRBJ1-1	NA	TRBV29-1	TRBD1	TGCAGCGTTTCCCGGGACAGGGGTCACGCTTTCTTT	CSVSRDRGHAFF
TRBJ1-2	NA	TRBV11-2	TRBD1	TGTGCCAGCAGCTTCAGACAGGGGGCTACGTATGGCTACACCTTC	CASSFRQGATYGYTF
TRBJ1-2	NA	TRBV19	NA	TGTGCCAGTACCTCCCCCGGGGGGAAGACTAACTATGGCTACACCTTC	CASTSPGGKTNYGYTF
TRBJ2-7	NA	TRBV7-2	NA	TGTGCCAGCAGCCCCGTGACTCGAAACTCCTACGAGCAGTACTTC	CASSPVTRNSYEQYF
TRBJ1-1	NA	TRBV19	NA	TGTGCCAGTATCCCAGACCGGGGCACTGAAGCTTTCTTT	CASIPDRGTEAFF
TRBJ1-2	NA	TRBV6-1	NA	TGTGCCAGCAGGTCAGGAGGTACTAACTATGGCTACACCTTC	CASRSGGTNYGYTF
TRBJ1-1	NA	TRBV4-3	NA	TGCGCCAGCAGCCAAGATGAACAGTACAGGACTGAAGCTTTCTTT	CASSQDEQYRTEAFF
TRBJ2-3	few	TRBV27	TRBD2	TGTGCCAGCAGTTTTCGGGGGGCAGATACGCAGTATTTT	CASSFRGADTQYF
TRBJ2-7	once	TRBV3-1/TRBV3-2	TRBD2	TGTGCCAGCAGCCACGGGACTAGCGGGTACGGGCAGTACTTC	CASSHGTSGYGQYF
TRBJ2-5	NA	TRBV6-5	NA	TGTGCCAGCAGTTGGACAGTCCAAGAGACCCAGTACTTC	CASSWTVQETQYF
TRBJ1-5	NA	TRBV25-1	NA	TGTGCCAGCAGTGATACACTTTATGGGAGTCAGCCCCAGCATTTT	CASSDTLYGSQPQHF